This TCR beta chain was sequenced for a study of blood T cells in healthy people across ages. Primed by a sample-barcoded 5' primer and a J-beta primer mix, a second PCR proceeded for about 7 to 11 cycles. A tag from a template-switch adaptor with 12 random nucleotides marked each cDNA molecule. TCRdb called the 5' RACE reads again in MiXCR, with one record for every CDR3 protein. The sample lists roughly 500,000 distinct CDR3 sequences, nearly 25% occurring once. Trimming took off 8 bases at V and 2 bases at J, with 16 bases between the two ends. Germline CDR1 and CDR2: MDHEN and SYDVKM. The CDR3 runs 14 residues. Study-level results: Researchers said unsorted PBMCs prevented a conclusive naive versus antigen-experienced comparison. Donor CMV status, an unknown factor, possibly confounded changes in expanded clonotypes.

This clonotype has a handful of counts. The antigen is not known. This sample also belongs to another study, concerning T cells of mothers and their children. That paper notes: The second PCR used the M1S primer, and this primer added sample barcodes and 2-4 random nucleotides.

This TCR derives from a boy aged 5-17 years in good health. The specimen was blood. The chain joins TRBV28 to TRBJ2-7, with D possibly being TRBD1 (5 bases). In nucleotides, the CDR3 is TGTGCCAGCCAGGGCCCAAGGGCGCCCTACGAGCAGTACTTC. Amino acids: CASQGPRAPYEQYF.